The 4 T cell receptor beta chains below come from one sample, sequenced in a study of blood T cell repertoires in COVID-19. Measured with immunoSEQ multiplex PCR; TCRdb has only the in-frame clones, and not every one. The data show over 250,000 clones, 90% to 95% seen once. Sequenced: peripheral blood. These receptors came from a woman aged 25 to 39 with COVID-19, enrolled during active disease.

The chain recombines TRBV28 with TRBJ1-3; unclear D gene. The CDR3 is 13 residues long. Looked up from germline, CDR1 is MDHEN and CDR2 is SYDVKM. V was pared by 5 bases and J by 2 bases, with 7 bases between. CDR3 loop: CASSRSPGNTIYF. The CDR3 DNA follows: TGTGCCAGCAGTAGGAGTCCTGGAAACACCATATATTTT.

J is TRBJ1-5 and V is TRBV10-3; a weak D match, TRBD1 (5 bases). The CDR3 has 15 amino acids. The germline gives CDR1 ENHRY, CDR2 SYGVKD. Trimming removed 10 bases at V and 2 bases at J, with 18 bases between. The CDR3 here is CATAGIFRGNQPQHF. CDR3 nucleotides: TGTGCCACGGCAGGGATCTTTCGAGGCAATCAGCCCCAGCATTTT.

This clone was detected once. The CDR3 nucleotides read TGTGCCAGCAGCCAAGATTGGGCAGGGAGGTCAGGCTACACCTTC. It codes for CASSQDWAGRSGYTF. The V and J genes are TRBV3-1 (or the pseudogene TRBV3-2) and TRBJ1-2, with a weak D call TRBD1 (5 bases). CDR1 and CDR2 from the germline V gene are LGHDT and YNNKEL (reference sequence). The CDR3 extends over 15 amino acids. Trimming took 0 bases from V and 8 from J, leaving 16 bases between them.

This clone has just a few counts. The chain links TRBV3-1 (or the pseudogene TRBV3-2) to TRBJ1-1; TRBD1 aligns across 10 bases. The V gene end was trimmed by 4 bases and the J gene end by 4 bases; junction bases not matched to a gene: 9. Germline V gene sequence: CDR1 LGHDT, CDR2 YNNKEL (reference sequence). CDR3 size: 16 residues. The DNA for the CDR3 is TGTGCCAGCAGCCGAGGACAGGGGGACCATCGCACTGAAGCTTTCTTT. Its protein product is CASSRGQGDHRTEAFF.